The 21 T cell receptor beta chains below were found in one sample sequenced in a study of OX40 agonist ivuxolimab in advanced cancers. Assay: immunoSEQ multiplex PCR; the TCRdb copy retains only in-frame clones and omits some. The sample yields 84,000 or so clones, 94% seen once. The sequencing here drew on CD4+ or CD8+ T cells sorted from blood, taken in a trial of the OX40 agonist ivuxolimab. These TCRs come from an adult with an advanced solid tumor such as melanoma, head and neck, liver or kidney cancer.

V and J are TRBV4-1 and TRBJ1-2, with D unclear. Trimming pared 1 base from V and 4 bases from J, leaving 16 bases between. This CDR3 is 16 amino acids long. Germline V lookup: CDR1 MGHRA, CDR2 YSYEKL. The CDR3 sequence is CASSQVPLGFGYGYTF. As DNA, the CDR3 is TGCGCCAGCAGCCAAGTCCCACTTGGGTTCGGCTATGGCTACACCTTC.

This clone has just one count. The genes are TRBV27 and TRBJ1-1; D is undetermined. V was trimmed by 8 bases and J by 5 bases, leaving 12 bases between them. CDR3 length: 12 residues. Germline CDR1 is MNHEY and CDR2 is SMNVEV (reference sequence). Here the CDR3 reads CASGFQATEAFF. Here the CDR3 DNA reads TGTGCCAGCGGATTTCAGGCAACTGAAGCTTTCTTT.

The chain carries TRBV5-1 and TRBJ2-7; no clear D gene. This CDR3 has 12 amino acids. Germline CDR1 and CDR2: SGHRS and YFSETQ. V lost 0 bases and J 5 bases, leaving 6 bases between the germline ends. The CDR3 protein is CASSLAGNEQYF. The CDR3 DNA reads TGCGCCAGCAGCTTGGCTGGAAACGAGCAGTACTTC.

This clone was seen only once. The DNA for the CDR3 is TGTGCCAGCAGCTTGGGGGTGGGGAATGAGCAGTTCTTC. Protein sequence: CASSLGVGNEQFF. This sequence joins TRBV5-6 and TRBJ2-1; no clear D. This CDR3 contains 13 residues. The germline CDR1 and CDR2 sequences are SGHDT and YYEEEE. V was clipped by 0 bases and J by 7 bases, with 8 bases between them.

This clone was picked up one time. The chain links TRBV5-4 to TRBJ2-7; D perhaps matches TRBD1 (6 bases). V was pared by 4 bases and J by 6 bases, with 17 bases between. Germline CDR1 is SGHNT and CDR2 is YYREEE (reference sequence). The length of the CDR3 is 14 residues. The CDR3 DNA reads TGTGCCAGCAGCGGGGGCGAGTCCTTGGGCGAGCAGTACTTC. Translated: CASSGGESLGEQYF.

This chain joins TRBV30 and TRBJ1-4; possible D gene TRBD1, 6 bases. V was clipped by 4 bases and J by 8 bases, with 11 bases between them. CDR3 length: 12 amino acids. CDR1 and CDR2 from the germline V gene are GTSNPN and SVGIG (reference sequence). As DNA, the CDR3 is TGTGCCTGGACAGAGGGGGGGGAAAAACTGTTTTTT. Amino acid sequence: CAWTEGGEKLFF. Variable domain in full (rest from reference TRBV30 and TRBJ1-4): SQTIHQWPATLVQPVGSPLSLECTVEGTSNPNLYWYRQAAGRGLQLLFYSVGIGQISSEVPQNLSASRPQDRQFILSSKKLLLSDSGFYLCAWTEGGEKLFFGSGTQLSVL.

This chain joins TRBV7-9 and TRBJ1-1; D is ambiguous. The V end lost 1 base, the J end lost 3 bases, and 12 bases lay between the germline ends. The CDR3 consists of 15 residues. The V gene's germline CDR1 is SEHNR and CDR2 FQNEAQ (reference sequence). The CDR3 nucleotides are TGTGCCAGCAGCTTAGAGGGCAAGTGGTACACTGAAGCTTTCTTT. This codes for CASSLEGKWYTEAFF.

The CDR3 here is CSVRGQGHGYTF. CDR3 sequence (DNA): TGCAGCGTTCGCGGACAGGGACATGGCTACACCTTC. The chain combines TRBV29-1 with TRBJ1-2; TRBD1 matches at 8 bases. Germline values: CDR1 SQVTM, CDR2 ANQGSEA. CDR3 size: 12 residues. Trimming took 5 bases from V and 6 from J; bases not matched to a gene: 5.

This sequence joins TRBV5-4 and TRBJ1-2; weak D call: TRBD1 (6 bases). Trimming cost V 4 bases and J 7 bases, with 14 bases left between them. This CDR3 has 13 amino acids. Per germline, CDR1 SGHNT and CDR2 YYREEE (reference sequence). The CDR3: CASSGTMMGGYTF. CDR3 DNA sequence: TGTGCCAGCAGCGGGACAATGATGGGTGGCTACACCTTC.

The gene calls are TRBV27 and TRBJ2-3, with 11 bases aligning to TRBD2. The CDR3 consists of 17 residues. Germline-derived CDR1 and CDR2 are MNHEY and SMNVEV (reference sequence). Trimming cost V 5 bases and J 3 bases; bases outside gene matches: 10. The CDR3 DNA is TGTGCCAGCAGTCCCGGACTAGCGGGCCCCGGAACAGATACGCAGTATTTT. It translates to CASSPGLAGPGTDTQYF.

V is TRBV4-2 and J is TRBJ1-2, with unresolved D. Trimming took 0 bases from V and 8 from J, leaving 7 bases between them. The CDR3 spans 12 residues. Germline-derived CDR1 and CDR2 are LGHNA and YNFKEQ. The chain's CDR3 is CASSQDGSGYTF. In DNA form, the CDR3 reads TGTGCCAGCAGCCAAGACGGGTCCGGCTACACCTTC.

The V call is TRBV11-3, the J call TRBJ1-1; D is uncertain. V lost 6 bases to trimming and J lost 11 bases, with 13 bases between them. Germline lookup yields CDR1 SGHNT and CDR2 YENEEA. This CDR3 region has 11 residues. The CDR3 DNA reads TGTGCCAGCAGTGCCGGGCTATGGGCTTTCTTT. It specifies CASSAGLWAFF.

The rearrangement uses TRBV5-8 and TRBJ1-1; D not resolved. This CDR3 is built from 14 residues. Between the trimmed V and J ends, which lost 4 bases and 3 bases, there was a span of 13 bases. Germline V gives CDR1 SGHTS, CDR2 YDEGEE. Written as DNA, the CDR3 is TGTGCCAGCAGCCGTCCGGGTGTGGACACTGAAGCTTTCTTT. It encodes CASSRPGVDTEAFF.

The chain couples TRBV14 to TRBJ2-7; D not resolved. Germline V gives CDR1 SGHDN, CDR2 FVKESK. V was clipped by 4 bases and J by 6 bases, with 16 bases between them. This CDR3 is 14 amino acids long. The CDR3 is CASSLPRGRSEQYF. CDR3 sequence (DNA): TGTGCCAGCAGCCTCCCCAGAGGCCGGAGCGAGCAGTACTTC. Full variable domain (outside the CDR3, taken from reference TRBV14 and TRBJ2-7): EAGVTQFPSHSVIEKGQTVTLRCDPISGHDNLYWYRRVMGKEIKFLLHFVKESKQDESGMPNNRFLAERTGGTYSTLKVQPAELEDSGVYFCASSLPRGRSEQYFGPGTRLTVT.

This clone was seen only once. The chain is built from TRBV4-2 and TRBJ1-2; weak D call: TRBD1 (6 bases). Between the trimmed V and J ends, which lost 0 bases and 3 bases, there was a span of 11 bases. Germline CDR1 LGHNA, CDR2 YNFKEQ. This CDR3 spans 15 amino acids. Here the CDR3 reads CASSQEGRGYYGYTF. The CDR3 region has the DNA TGTGCCAGCAGCCAAGAGGGCAGGGGTTACTATGGCTACACCTTC.

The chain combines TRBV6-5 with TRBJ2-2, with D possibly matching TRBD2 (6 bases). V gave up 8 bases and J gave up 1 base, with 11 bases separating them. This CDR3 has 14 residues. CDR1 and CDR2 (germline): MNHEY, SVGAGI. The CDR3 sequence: CASRHGRNTGELFF. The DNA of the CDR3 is TGTGCCAGCCGCCACGGGAGGAACACCGGGGAGCTGTTTTTT.

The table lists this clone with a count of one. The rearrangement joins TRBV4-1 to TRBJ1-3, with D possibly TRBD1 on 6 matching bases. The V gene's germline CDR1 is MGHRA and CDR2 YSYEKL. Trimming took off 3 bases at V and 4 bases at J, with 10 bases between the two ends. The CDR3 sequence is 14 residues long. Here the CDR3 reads CASSHPGTGNTIYF. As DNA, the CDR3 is TGCGCCAGCAGCCATCCCGGGACAGGAAACACCATATATTTT.

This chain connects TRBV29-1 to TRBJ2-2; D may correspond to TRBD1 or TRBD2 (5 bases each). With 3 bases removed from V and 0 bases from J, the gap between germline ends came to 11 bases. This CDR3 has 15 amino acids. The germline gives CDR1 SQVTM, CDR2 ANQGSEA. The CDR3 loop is CSVEGTFANTGELFF. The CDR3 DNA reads TGCAGCGTTGAGGGGACCTTCGCGAACACCGGGGAGCTGTTTTTT.

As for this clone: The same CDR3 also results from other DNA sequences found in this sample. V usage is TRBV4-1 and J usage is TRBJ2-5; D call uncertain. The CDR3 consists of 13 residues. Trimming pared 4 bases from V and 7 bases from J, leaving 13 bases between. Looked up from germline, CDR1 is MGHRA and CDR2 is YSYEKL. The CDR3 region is CASSPTSRGTQYF. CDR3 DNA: TGCGCCAGCAGCCCTACCAGTCGCGGGACCCAGTACTTC.

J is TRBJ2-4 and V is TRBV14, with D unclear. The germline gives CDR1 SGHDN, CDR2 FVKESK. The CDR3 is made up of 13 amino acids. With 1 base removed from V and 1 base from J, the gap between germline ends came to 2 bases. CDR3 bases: TGTGCCAGCAGCCAAGCCGCCAAAAACATTCAGTACTTC. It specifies CASSQAAKNIQYF.

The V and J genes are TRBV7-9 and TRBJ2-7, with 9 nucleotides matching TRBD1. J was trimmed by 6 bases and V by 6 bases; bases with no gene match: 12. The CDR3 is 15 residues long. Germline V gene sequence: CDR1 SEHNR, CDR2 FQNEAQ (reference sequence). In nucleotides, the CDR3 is TGTGCCAGCAGGCGAATGGGACAGGGAGGCGCCGAGCAGTACTTC. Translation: CASRRMGQGGAEQYF.